Below are 5 T cell receptor beta chains sequenced from a single sample in a study of blood T cell repertoires in COVID-19. Profiled with immunoSEQ multiplex PCR; TCRdb holds only in-frame clones, not every one. The table includes 100,000 to 150,000 clones, 77% detected once. Sequenced sample: peripheral blood. The origin of the receptors is a human donor in a cohort sampled during active COVID-19.

This chain joins TRBV5-6 and TRBJ2-7, with D possibly TRBD1 on 5 matching bases. This CDR3 spans 14 amino acids. V lost 2 bases to trimming and J lost 2 bases, with 11 bases between them. Germline CDR1 SGHDT, CDR2 YYEEEE. This CDR3 reads CASSLVTETYEQYF. The DNA for the CDR3 is TGTGCCAGCAGCTTAGTGACAGAGACCTACGAGCAGTACTTC. Combining the CDR3 with reference TRBV5-6 and TRBJ2-7 gives the whole variable domain DAGVTQSPTHLIKTRGQQVTLRCSPKSGHDTVSWYQQALGQGPQFIFQYYEEEERQRGNFPDRFSGHQFPNYSSELNVNALLLGDSALYLCASSLVTETYEQYFGPGTRLTVT.

The V gene is TRBV29-1, the J gene TRBJ1-2, with TRBD1 identical over 9 bases. Germline CDR1 is SQVTM and CDR2 is ANQGSEA. The CDR3 extends over 11 amino acids. V lost 7 bases, J lost 7 bases, and 4 bases stayed unmatched. The CDR3 sequence: CSAPGQGGYTF. CDR3 coding DNA: TGCAGCGCCCCGGGACAGGGTGGCTACACCTTC.

This rearrangement joins TRBV24-1 to TRBJ1-3; 8 positions agree with TRBD1. J lost 5 bases, V lost 4 bases, and 6 bases had no gene match. There are 15 residues in the CDR3. The germline gives CDR1 KGHDR, CDR2 SFDVKD. The CDR3 DNA reads as TGTGCCACCAGTGACTCCGGGACAGGCCGAAACACCATATATTTT. Protein sequence: CATSDSGTGRNTIYF.

This clone has a single count. The chain combines TRBV5-4 with TRBJ2-7, with a tentative D call TRBD2 (6 bases). Trimming removed 1 base from V and 5 bases from J, with 13 bases in between. Germline V CDR1 and CDR2: SGHNT, YYREEE (reference sequence). The CDR3 consists of 14 residues. CDR3 in DNA: TGTGCCAGCAGCTTGCTCGGGGGATCGGACGAGCAGTACTTC. Its protein product is CASSLLGGSDEQYF. Looking up the rest from reference TRBV5-4 and TRBJ2-7 gives the full variable domain: ETGVTQSPTHLIKTRGQQVTLRCSSQSGHNTVSWYQQALGQGPQFIFQYYREEENGRGNFPPRFSGLQFPNYSSELNVNALELDDSALYLCASSLLGGSDEQYFGPGTRLTVT.

J is TRBJ1-4 and V is TRBV10-2; 8 bases align to TRBD1. The CDR3 runs 15 residues. The germline CDR1 and CDR2 sequences are WSHSY and SAAADI. The trim removed 3 bases at V and 5 bases at J, leaving 5 bases unmatched. The CDR3 nucleotides read TGCGCCAGCAGTGATCCCGGACAGGGCAATGAAAAACTGTTTTTT. This codes for CASSDPGQGNEKLFF.